Detailed here is one TCR beta chain. What it binds is unknown. From germline, CDR1 is LGHNA and CDR2 YSLEER. The CDR3 extends over 15 amino acids. V lost 0 bases, J lost 5 bases, and 11 bases lay in between. The sample originates from a study of shared clonotypes between healthy human individuals. Study findings and constraints: Clonotype sharing levels among donors were expected to vary with sequencing depth.

Sequencing used immunoSEQ multiplex PCR; TCRdb keeps in-frame clones, though not all of them. Of about 460,000 clones in the sample, 70% to 80% were seen once. The sequence derives from a woman aged 40 to 55 in good health. Some clones in this sample may be carry-over from other donors' samples. Sequencing used PBMCs. The chain is built from TRBV4-3 and TRBJ1-5; D is possibly TRBD1 (6 bases). The CDR3, as DNA: TGCGCCAGCAGCCAAGATACAGGGAGGGATCAGCCCCAGCATTTT. As protein: CASSQDTGRDQPQHF.